This is a list of T cell receptor beta chains from one sample in a study of OX40 agonist ivuxolimab in advanced cancers. TCRdb's copy holds only in-frame clones and misses some; the assay was immunoSEQ multiplex PCR. This table holds almost 85,000 clones, nearly 90% found once. The starting material was CD4+ or CD8+ T cells sorted from blood, obtained in a trial of the OX40 agonist ivuxolimab. The source is an adult with an advanced solid tumor such as melanoma, head and neck, liver or kidney cancer. CDR3s include the opening cysteine and the closing phenylalanine or tryptophan. D genes are given only for firm matches. A clone size is listed for some rows: how often the clone was seen (once, few, many), or a class if it is expanded.

TRBV9	11	NA	NA	TRBJ1-2	CASSENYGYTF	TGTGCCAGCAGCGAGAACTATGGCTACACCTTC
TRBV7-2	17	NA	NA	TRBJ2-2	CASSPRSGNRVTGELFF	TGTGCCAGCAGCCCTAGGTCGGGGAATAGGGTAACCGGGGAGCTGTTTTTT
TRBV11-3	15	TRBD1	NA	TRBJ2-1	CASSLGTGSINEQFF	TGTGCCAGCAGCTTAGGGACAGGGAGCATCAATGAGCAGTTCTTC
TRBV30	12	NA	NA	TRBJ2-1	CAWSVFSSTQFF	TGTGCCTGGAGTGTTTTTAGCTCGACGCAGTTCTTC
TRBV9	13	NA	NA	TRBJ2-5	CASGAGYQETQYF	TGTGCCAGCGGGGCGGGATACCAAGAGACCCAGTACTTC
TRBV28	13	NA	NA	TRBJ1-1	CATQVGGVPEAFF	TGTGCCACCCAGGTAGGAGGGGTCCCCGAAGCTTTCTTT
TRBV5-1	14	NA	once	TRBJ1-1	CASSLSQGGTEAFF	TGCGCCAGCAGCTTGAGCCAGGGCGGCACTGAAGCTTTCTTT
TRBV27	16	NA	NA	TRBJ2-2	CASSFLSPLETGELFF	TGTGCCAGCAGTTTCCTCTCCCCGTTGGAGACCGGGGAGCTGTTTTTT
TRBV27	15	NA	NA	TRBJ2-5	CASSRGGPYQETQYF	TGTGCCAGCAGCAGGGGGGGGCCCTACCAAGAGACCCAGTACTTC
TRBV2	15	NA	NA	TRBJ1-1	CASIRHPLGGTEAFF	TGTGCCAGCATCCGACACCCTCTTGGGGGCACTGAAGCTTTCTTT
TRBV18	16	NA	NA	TRBJ2-4	CASSPPSGLAKNIQYF	TGTGCCAGCTCACCACCGTCGGGTTTAGCCAAAAACATTCAGTACTTC
TRBV30	13	NA	NA	TRBJ2-2	CAWSVTVTGELFF	TGTGCCTGGAGTGTAACGGTAACCGGGGAGCTGTTTTTT
TRBV18	15	TRBD1	NA	TRBJ2-2	CASSLGQANTGELFF	TGTGCCAGCTCATTAGGACAGGCGAACACCGGGGAGCTGTTTTTT
TRBV18	13	NA	NA	TRBJ1-6	CASSPSGDSPLHF	TGTGCCAGCTCACCATCGGGGGATTCACCCCTCCACTTT